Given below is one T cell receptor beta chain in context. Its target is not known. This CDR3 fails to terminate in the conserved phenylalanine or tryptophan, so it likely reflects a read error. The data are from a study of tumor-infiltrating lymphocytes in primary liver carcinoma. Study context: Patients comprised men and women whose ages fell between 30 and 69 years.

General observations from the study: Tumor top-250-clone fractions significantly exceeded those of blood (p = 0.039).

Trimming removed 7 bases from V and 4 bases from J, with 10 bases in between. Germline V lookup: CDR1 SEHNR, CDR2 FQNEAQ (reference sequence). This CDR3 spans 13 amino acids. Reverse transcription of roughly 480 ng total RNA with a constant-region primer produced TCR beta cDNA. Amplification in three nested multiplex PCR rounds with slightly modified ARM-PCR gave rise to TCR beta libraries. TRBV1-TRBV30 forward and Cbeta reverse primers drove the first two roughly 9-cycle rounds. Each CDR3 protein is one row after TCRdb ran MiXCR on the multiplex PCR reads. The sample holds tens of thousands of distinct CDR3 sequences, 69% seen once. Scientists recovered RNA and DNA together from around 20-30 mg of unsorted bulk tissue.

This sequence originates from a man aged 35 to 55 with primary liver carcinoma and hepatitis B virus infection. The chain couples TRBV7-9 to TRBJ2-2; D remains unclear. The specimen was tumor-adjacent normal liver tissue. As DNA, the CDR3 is TGTGCCAGCAACTCCGAGATCACCGGGGAGCTGTTTTCT. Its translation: CASNSEITGELFS.